This T cell receptor beta chain was sequenced for a study of T cells in localized non-small cell lung cancer. Broader study findings: Detection in adjacent lung was observed for a median 57 of the top 100 tumor clones. One tumor region alone was sequenced, and heterogeneity therefore remains possible. Adjacent uninvolved lung tissue had the highest T cell clonality, exceeding tumor.

Remarks on this clone: What it recognizes is unknown.

V dropped 0 bases and J dropped 4 bases, with 7 bases sitting between them. The CDR3 is made up of 13 amino acids. In germline, CDR1 is SGHRS, CDR2 YFSETQ. This table comes from immunoSEQ multiplex PCR, and its TCRdb copy is limited to in-frame clones, with some not included. The profile shows around 25,000 clones, 86% of them singletons. The clonotype comes from a female donor of 60 years or more with stage I lung adenocarcinoma. Specimen: peripheral blood, collected before any cancer treatment. V is TRBV5-1 and J is TRBJ1-1; D unclear. The chain's CDR3 is CASSLGQSTEAFF. The CDR3 DNA reads as TGCGCCAGCAGCTTGGGGCAGAGCACTGAAGCTTTCTTT.